This paragraph reports one T cell receptor beta chain. CDR3 length: 15 amino acids. Trimming at V came to 7 bases and at J to 15 bases, leaving 18 bases not matched to a gene. The germline V gene has CDR1 MDHEN and CDR2 SYDVKM. The protocol was immunoSEQ multiplex PCR, while the TCRdb copy is restricted to in-frame clones and leaves out a portion. Of about 110,000 clones in the sample, roughly 89% were seen once. The entry originates in a study of T cell changes during pregnancy in multiple sclerosis. The specimen was peripheral blood, collected before pregnancy. The chain joins TRBV28 to TRBJ2-1; TRBD2 agrees at 10 bases. This clonotype was obtained from a female donor with multiple sclerosis, enrolled in a pregnancy study. CDR3 DNA sequence: TGTGCCAGCAACTCAGGACTAGCGGTATCAAGGGACGGGTTCTTC. Translating it yields CASNSGLAVSRDGFF. The full variable domain, completed using reference TRBV28 and TRBJ2-1, is DVKVTQSSRYLVKRTGEKVFLECVQDMDHENMFWYRQDPGLGLRLIYFSYDVKMKEKGDIPEGYSVSREKKERFSLILESASTNQTSMYLCASNSGLAVSRDGFFGPGTRLTVL.